This TCR beta chain is from a study of lymphopenia after photon versus proton radiotherapy. Overall study results and limits: Oligoclonal CD8+ Temra expansion after nadir drove photon patients' diversity drop.

Germline values: CDR1 MNHEY, CDR2 SMNVEV (reference sequence). CDR3 size: 14 residues. J lost 5 bases, V lost 1 base, and 2 bases had no gene match. Worth noting for this clone: The antigen is unknown.

The assay was immunoSEQ multiplex PCR, and TCRdb's table has in-frame clones only and misses some. Found here are around 19,000 clones, almost 85% of them singletons; the top ten hold over 2.5%. This chain uses TRBV27 with TRBJ2-5; the match to TRBD1 covers 9 bases. The clonotype originates from a woman in her forties or fifties with pancreatic cancer. The input for sequencing was peripheral blood, taken from a patient treated with photon-based radiotherapy. The CDR3 DNA reads as TGTGCCAGCAGTTTATGGGGGACAGGGGAGACCCAGTACTTC. This translates into CASSLWGTGETQYF.